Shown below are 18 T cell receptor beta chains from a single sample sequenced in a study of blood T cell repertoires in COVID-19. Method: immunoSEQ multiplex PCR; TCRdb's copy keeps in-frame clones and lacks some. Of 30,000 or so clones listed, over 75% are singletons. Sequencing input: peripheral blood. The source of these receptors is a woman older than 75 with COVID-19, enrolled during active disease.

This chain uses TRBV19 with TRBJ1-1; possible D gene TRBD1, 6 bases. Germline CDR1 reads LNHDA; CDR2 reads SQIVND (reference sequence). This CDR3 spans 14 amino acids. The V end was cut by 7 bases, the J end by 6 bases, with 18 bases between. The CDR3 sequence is CASTEGGLRPEAFF. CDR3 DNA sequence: TGTGCCAGTACCGAGGGGGGACTAAGGCCTGAAGCTTTCTTT.

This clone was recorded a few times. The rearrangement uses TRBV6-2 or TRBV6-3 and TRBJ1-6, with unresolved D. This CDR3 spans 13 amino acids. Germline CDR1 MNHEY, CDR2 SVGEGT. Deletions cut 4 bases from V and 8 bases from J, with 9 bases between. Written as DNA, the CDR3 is TGTGCCAGCAGTTTGGCGGTTGATTCACCCCTCCACTTT. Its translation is CASSLAVDSPLHF.

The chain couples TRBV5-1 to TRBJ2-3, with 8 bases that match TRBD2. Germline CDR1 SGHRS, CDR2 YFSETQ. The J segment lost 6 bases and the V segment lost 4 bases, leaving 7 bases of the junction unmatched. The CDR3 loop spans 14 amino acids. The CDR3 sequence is CASSAPGGADTQYF. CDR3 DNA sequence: TGCGCCAGCAGCGCCCCGGGGGGGGCCGATACGCAGTATTTT.

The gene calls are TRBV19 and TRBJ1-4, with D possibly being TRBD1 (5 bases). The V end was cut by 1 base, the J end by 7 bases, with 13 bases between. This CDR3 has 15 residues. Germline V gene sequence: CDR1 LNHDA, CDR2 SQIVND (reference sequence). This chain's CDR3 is CASSIGGGYREKLFF. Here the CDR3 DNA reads TGTGCCAGTAGTATAGGGGGCGGATACCGTGAAAAACTGTTTTTT.

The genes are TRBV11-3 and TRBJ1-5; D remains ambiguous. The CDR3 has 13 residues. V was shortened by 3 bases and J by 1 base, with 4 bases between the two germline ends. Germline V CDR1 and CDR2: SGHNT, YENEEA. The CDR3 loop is CASSFRSNQPQHF. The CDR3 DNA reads TGTGCCAGCAGCTTCAGAAGCAATCAGCCCCAGCATTTT.

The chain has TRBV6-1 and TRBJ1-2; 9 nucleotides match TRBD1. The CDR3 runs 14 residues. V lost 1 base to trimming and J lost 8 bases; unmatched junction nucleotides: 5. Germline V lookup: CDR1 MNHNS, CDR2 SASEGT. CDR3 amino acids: CASSEVDRGYGYTF. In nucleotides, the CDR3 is TGTGCCAGCAGTGAAGTTGACAGGGGGTACGGCTACACCTTC.

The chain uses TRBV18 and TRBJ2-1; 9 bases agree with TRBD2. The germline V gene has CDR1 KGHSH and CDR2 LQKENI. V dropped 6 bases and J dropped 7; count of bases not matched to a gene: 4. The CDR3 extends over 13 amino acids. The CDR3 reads CASSRTSENEQFF. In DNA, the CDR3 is TGTGCCAGCTCCCGGACTAGCGAGAATGAGCAGTTCTTC.

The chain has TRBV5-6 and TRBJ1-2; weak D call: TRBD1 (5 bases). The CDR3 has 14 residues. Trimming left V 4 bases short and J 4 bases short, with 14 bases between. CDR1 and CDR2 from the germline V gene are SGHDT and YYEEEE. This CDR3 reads CASSRRRGAYGYTF. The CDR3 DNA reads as TGTGCCAGCAGCCGTAGACGCGGGGCCTATGGCTACACCTTC.

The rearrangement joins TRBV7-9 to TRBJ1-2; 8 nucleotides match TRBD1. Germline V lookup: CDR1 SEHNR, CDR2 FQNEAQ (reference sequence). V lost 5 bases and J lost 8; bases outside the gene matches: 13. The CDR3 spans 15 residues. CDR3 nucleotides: TGTGCCAGCAGCCACCCCAACGGACAGGGCAGAGGCTACACCTTC. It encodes CASSHPNGQGRGYTF.

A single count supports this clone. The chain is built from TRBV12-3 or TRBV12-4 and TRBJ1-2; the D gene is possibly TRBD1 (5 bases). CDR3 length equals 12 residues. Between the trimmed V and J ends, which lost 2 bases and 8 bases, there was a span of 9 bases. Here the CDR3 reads CASSLPGDGYTF. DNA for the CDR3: TGTGCCAGCAGTTTACCGGGGGACGGCTACACCTTC.

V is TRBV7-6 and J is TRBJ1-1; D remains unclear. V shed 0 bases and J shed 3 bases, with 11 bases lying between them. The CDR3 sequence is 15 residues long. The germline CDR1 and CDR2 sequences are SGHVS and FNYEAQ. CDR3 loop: CASSLAPATHTEAFF. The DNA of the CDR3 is TGTGCCAGCAGCTTAGCTCCTGCCACACACACTGAAGCTTTCTTT.

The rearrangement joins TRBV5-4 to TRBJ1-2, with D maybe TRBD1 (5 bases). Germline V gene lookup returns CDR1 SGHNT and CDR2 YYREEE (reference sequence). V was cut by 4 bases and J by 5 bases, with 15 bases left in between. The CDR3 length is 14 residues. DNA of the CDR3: TGTGCCAGCAGCATTGACACCGGGGGGTATGGCTACACCTTC. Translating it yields CASSIDTGGYGYTF.

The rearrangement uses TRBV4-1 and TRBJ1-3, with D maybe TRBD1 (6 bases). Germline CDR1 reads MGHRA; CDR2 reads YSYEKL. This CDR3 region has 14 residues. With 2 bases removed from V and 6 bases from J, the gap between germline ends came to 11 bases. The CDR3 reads CASSQQGRKNTIYF. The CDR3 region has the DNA TGCGCCAGCAGCCAACAGGGGCGGAAAAACACCATATATTTT.

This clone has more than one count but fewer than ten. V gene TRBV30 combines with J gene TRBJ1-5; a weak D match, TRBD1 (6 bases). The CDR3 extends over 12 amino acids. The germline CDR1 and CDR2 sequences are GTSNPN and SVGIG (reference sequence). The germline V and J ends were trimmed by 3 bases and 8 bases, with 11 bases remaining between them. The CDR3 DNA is TGTGCCTGGAGCAGGGGATTGGAGCCCCAGCATTTT. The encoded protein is CAWSRGLEPQHF. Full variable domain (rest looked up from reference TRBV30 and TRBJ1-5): SQTIHQWPATLVQPVGSPLSLECTVEGTSNPNLYWYRQAAGRGLQLLFYSVGIGQISSEVPQNLSASRPQDRQFILSSKKLLLSDSGFYLCAWSRGLEPQHFGDGTRLSIL.

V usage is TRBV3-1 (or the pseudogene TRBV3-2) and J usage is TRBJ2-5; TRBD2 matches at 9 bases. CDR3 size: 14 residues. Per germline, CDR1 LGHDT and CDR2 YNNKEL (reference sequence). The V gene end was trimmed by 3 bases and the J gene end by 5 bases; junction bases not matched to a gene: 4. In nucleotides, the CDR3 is TGTGCCAGCAGCCAGGTAGCGGGGGTCGAGACCCAGTACTTC. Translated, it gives CASSQVAGVETQYF.

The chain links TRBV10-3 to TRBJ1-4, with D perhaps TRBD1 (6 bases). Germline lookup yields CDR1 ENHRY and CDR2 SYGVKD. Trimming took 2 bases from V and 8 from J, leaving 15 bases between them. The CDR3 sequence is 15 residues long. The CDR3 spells CAISEPPGVGEKLFF. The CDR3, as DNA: TGTGCCATCAGTGAGCCCCCAGGGGTGGGCGAAAAACTGTTTTTT.

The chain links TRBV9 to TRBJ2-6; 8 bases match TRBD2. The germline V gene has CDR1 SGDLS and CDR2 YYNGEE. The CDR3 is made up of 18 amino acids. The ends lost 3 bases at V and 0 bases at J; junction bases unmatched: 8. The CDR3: CASSGFSGGGSGANVLTF. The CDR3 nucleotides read TGTGCCAGCAGCGGATTCAGCGGGGGCGGCTCTGGGGCCAACGTCCTGACTTTC.

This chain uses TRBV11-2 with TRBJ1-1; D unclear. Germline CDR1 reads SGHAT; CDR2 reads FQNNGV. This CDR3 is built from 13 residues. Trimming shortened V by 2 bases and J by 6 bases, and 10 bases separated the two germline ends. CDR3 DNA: TGTGCCAGCAGCTTACGCGGGCGAGCTGAAGCTTTCTTT. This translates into CASSLRGRAEAFF.